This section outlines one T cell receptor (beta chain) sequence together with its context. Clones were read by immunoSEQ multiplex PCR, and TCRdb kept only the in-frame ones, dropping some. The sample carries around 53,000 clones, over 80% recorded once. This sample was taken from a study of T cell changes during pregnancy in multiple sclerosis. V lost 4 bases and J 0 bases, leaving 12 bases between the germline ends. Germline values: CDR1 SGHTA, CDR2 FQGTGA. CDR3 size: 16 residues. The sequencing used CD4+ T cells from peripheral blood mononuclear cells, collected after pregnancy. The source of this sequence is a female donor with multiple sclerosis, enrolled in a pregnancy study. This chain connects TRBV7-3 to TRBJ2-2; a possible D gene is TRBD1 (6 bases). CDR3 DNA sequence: TGTGCCAGCAGCTCCACCCGGACAGCGAACACCGGGGAGCTGTTTTTT. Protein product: CASSSTRTANTGELFF.